This TCR beta chain stems from a study of cytomegalovirus exposure and HLA in healthy donors. Germline V gives CDR1 MDHEN, CDR2 SYDVKM. The CDR3 is made up of 15 amino acids. The germline V and J ends were trimmed by 3 bases and 5 bases, with 16 bases remaining between them. Primers included in the PCR were 60 Vbeta and 13 Jbeta primers. Generated by immunoSEQ multiplex PCR, the TCRdb table keeps only in-frame clones and is missing some. The data contain about 200,000 clones, roughly 80% of them singletons. The sequence was obtained from a male donor in good health and CMV-seropositive. The chain combines TRBV28 with TRBJ2-5, with D possibly TRBD2 on 5 matching bases. Sequenced: PBMCs. CDR3 nucleotide sequence: TGTGCCAGCAGTTTCCCCCCGGGGTCTGGCGAGACCCAGTACTTC. It encodes CASSFPPGSGETQYF.